The rows below give T cell receptor beta chains drawn from one sample of a study of a mutant IDH1 vaccine in newly diagnosed glioma. No antigen has been assigned to these receptors. Sequenced by immunoSEQ multiplex PCR; TCRdb stores in-frame clones only, minus some. Among around 60,000 clones, roughly 76% were seen once, and the ten largest hold roughly 5%. The sample consisted of PBMCs, taken from a glioma patient whose treatment included an IDH1 peptide vaccine. The receptors come from a man aged 40-49 years with glioma. CDR3s include the opening cysteine and the closing phenylalanine or tryptophan. Only some rows state a clone size, as once, few, many or a class for expanded clones.

clone_size,v_call,cdr3_aa
NA,TRBV5-1,CASSLGESSGNTIYF
NA,TRBV4-2,CASSQDGPGAYEQYF
once,TRBV9,CASSAGQLSGANVLTF
NA,TRBV5-1,CATSPWGQNYEQYF
NA,TRBV5-4,CASSLAGGPGYEQYF
NA,TRBV7-3,CASSNGYEQYF
NA,TRBV5-1,CASPPGTGPRVEYYEQYF
once,TRBV10-3,CAISPTGTSGGQSSYNEQFF
NA,TRBV10-3,CAISEGTQRDTQYF
NA,TRBV9,CASSVVPKGSGNTIYF
NA,TRBV29-1,CSVEVLGTTTDTQYF
once,TRBV7-2,CASSLGRGTGMAQYF
few,TRBV6-6,CASSYPAALPQHF
NA,TRBV6-6,CASGSWDTEAFF